These 4 T cell receptor beta chains share one sample of origin, sequenced in a study of blood T cell repertoires in COVID-19. Clones were read by immunoSEQ multiplex PCR, and TCRdb kept only the in-frame ones, dropping some. This sample has about 190,000 clones, with around 85% found just once. The sequencing sample was made of PBMCs or T cells enriched from blood (not recorded which). Source of these receptors: a woman aged 30 to 39 who had recovered from COVID-19.

V gene TRBV3-1 (or the pseudogene TRBV3-2) combines with J gene TRBJ2-1, with TRBD1 as a possible D gene (5 bases). CDR1 LGHDT and CDR2 YNNKEL come from the germline V gene (reference sequence). The CDR3 is 15 residues long. Trimming shortened V by 1 base and J by 5 bases, and 12 bases separated the two germline ends. DNA for the CDR3: TGTGCCAGCAGCCAAGCGTCCAGGGTCAACAATGAGCAGTTCTTC. Its protein is CASSQASRVNNEQFF.

This clone was seen a few times. The V call is TRBV7-9, the J call TRBJ2-3; D is perhaps TRBD2 (5 bases). CDR3 length: 16 amino acids. Looked up from germline, CDR1 is SEHNR and CDR2 is FQNEAQ (reference sequence). V was pared by 7 bases and J by 4 bases, with 21 bases between. The CDR3 loop is CASTPRGLGIPDTQYF. CDR3 sequence (DNA): TGTGCCAGCACCCCCCGCGGGTTAGGAATACCAGATACGCAGTATTTT.

This clone was recorded a few times. The chain links TRBV7-2 to TRBJ2-2; possible D gene TRBD2, 5 bases. Trimming left V 2 bases short and J 1 base short, with 11 bases between. The CDR3 covers 16 residues. Germline V gene lookup returns CDR1 SGHTA and CDR2 FQGNSA. The CDR3 bases are TGTGCCAGCAGCTTACAGCCGGGGAAGAACACCGGGGAGCTGTTTTTT. Its translation: CASSLQPGKNTGELFF.

J is TRBJ2-1 and V is TRBV28; no clear D gene. The CDR3 sequence is 13 residues long. V was shortened by 7 bases and J by 8 bases, with 15 bases between the two germline ends. Germline assignment: CDR1 MDHEN and CDR2 SYDVKM. Here the CDR3 reads CASTPGSWDEQFF. For the CDR3, the DNA is TGTGCCAGCACCCCAGGCTCTTGGGATGAGCAGTTCTTC.